This section outlines one T cell receptor beta chain sequence together with its context. Its antigen has not been determined. Within one base of it there is no much larger clone, and no base qualities were kept. Taken from cysteine to phenylalanine, the CDR3 has 15 residues. Just the 45-base CDR3 DNA is kept, in frame starting at base 1. The germline V gene encodes CDR1 MNHEY and CDR2 SVGAGI. Unmatched junction bases come to 9, with V trimmed by 4 bases and J by 4 bases. In Seattle, one collaborating source enrolled patients while the infection was active and tracked those patients longitudinally over the course of disease. Each collaborating institution followed its own protocols to collect whole blood in K2EDTA tubes. Collaborator samples were shipped for TCRbeta analysis as frozen whole blood, isolated PBMCs, or DNA extracted from either sample type. TCRbeta CDR3 regions were amplified from genomic DNA by means of the immunoSEQ Assay, a bias-controlled multiplex PCR. Regarding the original processing steps: The number of nucleated cells in each sample was estimated from the amplification of reference gene primers within the assay. To quantify the absolute abundance of each unique TCRbeta CDR3 rearrangement, sequence reads were collapsed and filtered. Productive Simpson clonality was computed per sample as the square root of Simpson's diversity index over productive rearrangements. TCRdb holds this immuneACCESS table with in-frame rearrangements only. Some clones are missing; in checked studies, unresolved V genes explain under half, and the rest has no known cause. D and trimming come from the DNA, and the V and J calls and clone size come from that table. This sample holds about 120,000 clones; around 80% were observed only once. The ten largest make up about a sixth of the sample.

This sample was taken from a study of blood T cell repertoires in COVID-19 (dated by TCRdb to 2020 to 2021). As for the study more broadly: The collaborator samples originated in the United States, Italy and Spain and spanned the acute and convalescent phases of COVID-19. Where HLA class I and class II types were available, the types were taken from metadata supplied by the sample provider, not from assay-based typing. The material from the prospective study consisted of cDNA or gDNA derived from T cells, B-cell-depleted T cells, or PBMCs. A freely available public database, intended as a resource for researchers studying the immune response to SARS-CoV-2, is where the repertoires were released. Deeply sampled blood TCRbeta repertoires from subjects exposed to, actively infected with, or recovered from COVID-19 were included in the dataset. The sample metadata nearly always contained a de-identified subject ID, COVID-19 status, age in years and sex. The samples were drawn from two sources: the first 160 participants of the ongoing ImmuneRACE study, and 1,000 to 1,500 subjects contributed by 6 global collaborators.

Study-wide findings and limitations: The amount of clinical and demographic metadata varied by source and participant and was provided uncurated.

The chain is encoded by TRBV6-5 joined to TRBJ1-1; TRBD1 aligns with 7 central bases. The receptor was isolated from a man younger than 45 with COVID-19, enrolled during active disease. Sequenced: peripheral blood. The CDR3 protein is CASSSQGVVVTEAFF. The sequenced DNA is TGTGCCAGCAGTTCCCAGGGGGTGGTGGTCACTGAAGCTTTCTTT.